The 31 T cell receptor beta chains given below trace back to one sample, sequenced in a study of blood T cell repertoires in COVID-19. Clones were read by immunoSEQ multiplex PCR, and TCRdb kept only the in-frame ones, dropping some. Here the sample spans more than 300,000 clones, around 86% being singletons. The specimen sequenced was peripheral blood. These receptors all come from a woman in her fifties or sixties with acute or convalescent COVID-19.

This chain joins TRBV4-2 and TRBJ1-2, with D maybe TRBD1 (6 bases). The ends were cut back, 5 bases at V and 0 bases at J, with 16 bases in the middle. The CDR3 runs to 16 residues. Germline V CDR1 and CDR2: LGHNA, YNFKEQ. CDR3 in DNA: TGTGCCAGCAGCTCGAATCCCGGGACAACTAACTATGGCTACACCTTC. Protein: CASSSNPGTTNYGYTF.

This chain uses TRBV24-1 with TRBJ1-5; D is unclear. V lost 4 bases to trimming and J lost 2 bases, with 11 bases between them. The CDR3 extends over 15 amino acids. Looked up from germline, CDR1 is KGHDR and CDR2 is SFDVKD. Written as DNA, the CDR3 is TGTGCCACCAGTGACCCCGGCCGGGGCAATCAGCCCCAGCATTTT. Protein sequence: CATSDPGRGNQPQHF.

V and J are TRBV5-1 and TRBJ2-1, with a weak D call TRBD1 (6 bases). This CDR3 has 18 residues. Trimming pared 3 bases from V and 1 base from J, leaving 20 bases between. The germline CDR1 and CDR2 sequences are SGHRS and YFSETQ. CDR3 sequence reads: CASSSTRTDFISYNEQFF. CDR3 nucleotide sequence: TGCGCCAGCAGCTCGACCCGGACAGATTTTATTTCCTACAATGAGCAGTTCTTC. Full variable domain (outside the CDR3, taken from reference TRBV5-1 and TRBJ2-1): KAGVTQTPRYLIKTRGQQVTLSCSPISGHRSVSWYQQTPGQGLQFLFEYFSETQRNKGNFPGRFSGRQFSNSRSEMNVSTLELGDSALYLCASSSTRTDFISYNEQFFGPGTRLTVL.

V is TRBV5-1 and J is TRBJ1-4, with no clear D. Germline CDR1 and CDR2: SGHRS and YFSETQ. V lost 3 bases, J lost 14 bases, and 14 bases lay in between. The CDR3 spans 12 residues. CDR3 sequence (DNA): TGCGCCAGCAGCTCCGACAACGTCGAGCTGTTTTTT. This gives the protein CASSSDNVELFF.

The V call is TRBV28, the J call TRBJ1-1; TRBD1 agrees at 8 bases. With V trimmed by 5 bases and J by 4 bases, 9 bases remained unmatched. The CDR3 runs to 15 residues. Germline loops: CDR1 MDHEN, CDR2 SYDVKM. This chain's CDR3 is CASSPWTGKSTEAFF. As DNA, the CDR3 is TGTGCCAGCAGTCCCTGGACAGGGAAGAGCACTGAAGCTTTCTTT.

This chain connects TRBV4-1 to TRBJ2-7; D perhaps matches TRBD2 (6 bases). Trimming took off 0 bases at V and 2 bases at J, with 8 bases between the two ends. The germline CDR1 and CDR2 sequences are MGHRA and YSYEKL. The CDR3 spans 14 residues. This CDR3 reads CASSQEGGPYEQYF. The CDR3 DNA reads TGCGCCAGCAGCCAAGAGGGGGGTCCCTACGAGCAGTACTTC.

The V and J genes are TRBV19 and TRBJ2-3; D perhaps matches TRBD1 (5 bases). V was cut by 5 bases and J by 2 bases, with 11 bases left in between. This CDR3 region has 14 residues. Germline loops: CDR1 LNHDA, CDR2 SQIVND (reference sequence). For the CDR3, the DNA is TGTGCCAGTAGTTTTGCAGGGCCCACAGATACGCAGTATTTT. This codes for CASSFAGPTDTQYF. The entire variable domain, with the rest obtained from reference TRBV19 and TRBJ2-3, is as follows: DGGITQSPKYLFRKEGQNVTLSCEQNLNHDAMYWYRQDPGQGLRLIYYSQIVNDFQKGDIAEGYSVSREKKESFPLTVTSAQKNPTAFYLCASSFAGPTDTQYFGPGTRLTVL.

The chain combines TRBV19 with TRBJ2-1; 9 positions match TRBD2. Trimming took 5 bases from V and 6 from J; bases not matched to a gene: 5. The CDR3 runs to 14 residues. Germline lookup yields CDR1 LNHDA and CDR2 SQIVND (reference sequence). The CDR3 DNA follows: TGTGCCAGTAGTTCTAGCGGGACCCCCAATGAGCAGTTCTTC. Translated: CASSSSGTPNEQFF.

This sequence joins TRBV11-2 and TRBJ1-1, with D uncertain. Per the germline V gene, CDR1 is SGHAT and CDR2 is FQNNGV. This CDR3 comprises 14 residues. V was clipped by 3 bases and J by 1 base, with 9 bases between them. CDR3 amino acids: CASSFEGWNTEAFF. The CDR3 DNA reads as TGTGCCAGCAGCTTCGAGGGCTGGAACACTGAAGCTTTCTTT.

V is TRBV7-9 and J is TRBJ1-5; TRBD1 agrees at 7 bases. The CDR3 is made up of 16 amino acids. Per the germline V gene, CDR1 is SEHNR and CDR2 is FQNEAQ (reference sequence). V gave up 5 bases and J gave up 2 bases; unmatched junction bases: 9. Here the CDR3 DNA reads TGTGCCAGCAGCCAGAGCACAGGGGCCCGCAATCAGCCCCAGCATTTT. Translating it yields CASSQSTGARNQPQHF.

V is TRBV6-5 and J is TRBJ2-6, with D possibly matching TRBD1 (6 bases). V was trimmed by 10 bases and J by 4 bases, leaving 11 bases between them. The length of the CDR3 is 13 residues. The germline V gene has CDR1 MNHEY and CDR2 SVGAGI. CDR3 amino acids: CATGTTGANVLTF. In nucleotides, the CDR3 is TGTGCCACCGGGACAACCGGGGCCAACGTCCTGACTTTC.

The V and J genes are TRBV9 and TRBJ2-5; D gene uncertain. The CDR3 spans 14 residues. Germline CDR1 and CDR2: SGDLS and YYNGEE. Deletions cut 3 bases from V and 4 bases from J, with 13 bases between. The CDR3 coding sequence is TGTGCCAGCAGCGATTGGAGATTGGGAGAGACCCAGTACTTC. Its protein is CASSDWRLGETQYF.

CDR3 in amino acids: CASSLFQGAKGNTIYF. CDR3 bases: TGTGCCAGCAGCTTATTCCAGGGGGCGAAAGGAAACACCATATATTTT. The chain employs TRBV7-2 and TRBJ1-3; 8 bases fit TRBD1. The CDR3 sequence is 16 residues long. Germline-derived CDR1 and CDR2 are SGHTA and FQGNSA. V lost 2 bases and J lost 4; bases outside the gene matches: 7.

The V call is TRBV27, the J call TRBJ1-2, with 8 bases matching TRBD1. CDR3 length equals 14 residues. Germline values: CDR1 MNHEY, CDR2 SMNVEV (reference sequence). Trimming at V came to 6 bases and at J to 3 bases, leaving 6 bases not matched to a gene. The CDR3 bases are TGTGCCAGCAGCCCGGACAGGGTTTACTATGGCTACACCTTC. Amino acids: CASSPDRVYYGYTF.

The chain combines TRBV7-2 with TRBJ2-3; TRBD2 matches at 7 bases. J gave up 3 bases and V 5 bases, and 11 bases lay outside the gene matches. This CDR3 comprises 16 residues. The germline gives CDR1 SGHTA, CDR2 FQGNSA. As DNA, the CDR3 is TGTGCCAGCAGCCTACGATTAGCGGGTTCGACAGATACGCAGTATTTT. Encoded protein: CASSLRLAGSTDTQYF. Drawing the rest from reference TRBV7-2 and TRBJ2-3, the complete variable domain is GAGVSQSPSNKVTEKGKDVELRCDPISGHTALYWYRQSLGQGLEFLIYFQGNSAPDKSGLPSDRFSAERTGGSVSTLTIQRTQQEDSAVYLCASSLRLAGSTDTQYFGPGTRLTVL.

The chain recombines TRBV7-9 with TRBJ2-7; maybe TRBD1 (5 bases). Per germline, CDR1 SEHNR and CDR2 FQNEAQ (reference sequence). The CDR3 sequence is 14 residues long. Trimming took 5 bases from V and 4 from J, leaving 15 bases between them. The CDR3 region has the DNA TGTGCCAGCAGCCCAACAGAAGGGGTTTACGAGCAGTACTTC. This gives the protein CASSPTEGVYEQYF.

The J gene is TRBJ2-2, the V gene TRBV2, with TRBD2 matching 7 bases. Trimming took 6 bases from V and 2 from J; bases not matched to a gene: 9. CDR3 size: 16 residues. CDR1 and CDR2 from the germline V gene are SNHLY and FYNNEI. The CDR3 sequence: CASSVTSVGNTGELFF. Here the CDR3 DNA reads TGTGCCAGCAGCGTTACTAGCGTCGGCAACACCGGGGAGCTGTTTTTT.

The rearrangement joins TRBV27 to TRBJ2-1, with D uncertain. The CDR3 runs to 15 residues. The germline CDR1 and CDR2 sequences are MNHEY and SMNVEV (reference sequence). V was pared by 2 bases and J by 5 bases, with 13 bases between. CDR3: CASSLAEPAHNEQFF. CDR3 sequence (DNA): TGTGCCAGCAGTTTAGCGGAGCCAGCCCACAATGAGCAGTTCTTC.

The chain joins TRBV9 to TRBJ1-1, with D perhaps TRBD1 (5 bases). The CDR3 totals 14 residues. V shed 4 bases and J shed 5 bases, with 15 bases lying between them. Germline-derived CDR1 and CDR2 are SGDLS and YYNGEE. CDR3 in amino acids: CASSSRVSETEAFF. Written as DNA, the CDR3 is TGTGCCAGCAGCTCCAGGGTCTCGGAGACTGAAGCTTTCTTT.

CDR3 DNA: TGTGCCAGCAGTTTACCGTTAAGACAGGGGAAATCCTACGAGCAGTACTTC. This encodes CASSLPLRQGKSYEQYF. V usage is TRBV28 and J usage is TRBJ2-7; the match to TRBD1 covers 8 bases. V was pared by 2 bases and J by 1 base, with 10 bases of the junction left unmatched. The germline CDR1 and CDR2 sequences are MDHEN and SYDVKM. The CDR3 covers 17 residues.

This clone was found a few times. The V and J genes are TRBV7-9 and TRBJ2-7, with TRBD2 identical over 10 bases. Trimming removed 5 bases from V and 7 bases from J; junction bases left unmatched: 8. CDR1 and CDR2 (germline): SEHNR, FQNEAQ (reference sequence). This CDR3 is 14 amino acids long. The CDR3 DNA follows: TGTGCCAGCAGCCCTAGCGGGGGCAGGGGGGAGCAGTACTTC. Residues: CASSPSGGRGEQYF.

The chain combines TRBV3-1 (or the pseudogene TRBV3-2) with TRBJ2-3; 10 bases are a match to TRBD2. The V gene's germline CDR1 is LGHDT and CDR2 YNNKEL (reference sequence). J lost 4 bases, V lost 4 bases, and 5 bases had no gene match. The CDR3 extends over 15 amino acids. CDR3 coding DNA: TGTGCCAGCAGCCCCCCCAGCGGGAGGGCAGATACGCAGTATTTT. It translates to CASSPPSGRADTQYF.

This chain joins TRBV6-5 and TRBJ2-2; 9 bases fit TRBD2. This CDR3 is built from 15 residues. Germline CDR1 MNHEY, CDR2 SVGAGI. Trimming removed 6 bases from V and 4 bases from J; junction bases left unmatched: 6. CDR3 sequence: CASRPLAGVTGELFF. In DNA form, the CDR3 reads TGTGCCAGCAGGCCACTAGCGGGTGTCACCGGGGAGCTGTTTTTT.

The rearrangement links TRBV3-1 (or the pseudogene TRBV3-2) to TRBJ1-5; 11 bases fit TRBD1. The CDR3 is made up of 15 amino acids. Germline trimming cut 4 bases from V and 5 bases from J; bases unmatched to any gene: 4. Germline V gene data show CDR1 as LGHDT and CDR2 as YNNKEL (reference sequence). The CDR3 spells CASSLGQGADQPQHF. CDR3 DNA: TGTGCCAGCAGCCTCGGACAGGGGGCGGATCAGCCCCAGCATTTT.

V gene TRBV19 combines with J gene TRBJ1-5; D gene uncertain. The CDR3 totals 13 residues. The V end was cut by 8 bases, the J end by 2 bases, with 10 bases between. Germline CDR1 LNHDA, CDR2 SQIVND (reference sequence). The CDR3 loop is CASSREGNQPQHF. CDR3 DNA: TGTGCCAGTTCGAGGGAAGGCAATCAGCCCCAGCATTTT.

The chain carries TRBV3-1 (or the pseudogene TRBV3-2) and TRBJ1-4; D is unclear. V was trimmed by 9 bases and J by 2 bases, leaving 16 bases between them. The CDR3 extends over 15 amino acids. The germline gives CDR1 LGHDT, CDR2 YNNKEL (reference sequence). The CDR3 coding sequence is TGTGCCAGTAGTCCGGGGTTTGGGACTAATGAAAAACTGTTTTTT. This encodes CASSPGFGTNEKLFF.

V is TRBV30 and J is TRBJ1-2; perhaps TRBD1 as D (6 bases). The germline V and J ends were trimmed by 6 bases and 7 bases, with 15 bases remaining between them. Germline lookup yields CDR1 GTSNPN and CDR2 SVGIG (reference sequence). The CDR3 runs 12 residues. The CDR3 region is CACISFRGGYTF. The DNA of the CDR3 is TGTGCCTGCATTAGCTTCAGGGGTGGCTACACCTTC.

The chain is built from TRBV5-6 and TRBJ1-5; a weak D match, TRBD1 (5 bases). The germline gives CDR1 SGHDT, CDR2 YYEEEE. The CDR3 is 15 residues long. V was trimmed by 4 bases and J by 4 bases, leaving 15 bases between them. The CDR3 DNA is TGTGCCAGCAGCGCACTGACTCAGGGAAATCAGCCCCAGCATTTT. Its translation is CASSALTQGNQPQHF.

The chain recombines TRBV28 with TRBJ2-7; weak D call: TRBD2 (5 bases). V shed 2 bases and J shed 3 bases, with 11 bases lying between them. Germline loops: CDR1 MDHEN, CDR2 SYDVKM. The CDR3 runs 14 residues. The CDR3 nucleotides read TGTGCCAGCAGTTTAGCGGTCGGGATCTACGAGCAGTACTTC. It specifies CASSLAVGIYEQYF.

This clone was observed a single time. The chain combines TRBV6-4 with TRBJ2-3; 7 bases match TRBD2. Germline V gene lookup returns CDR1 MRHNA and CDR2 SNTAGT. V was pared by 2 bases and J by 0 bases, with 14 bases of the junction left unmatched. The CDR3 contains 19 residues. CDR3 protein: CASSDPFKRREPSTDTQYF. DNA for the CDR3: TGTGCCAGCAGTGACCCCTTCAAGCGGCGGGAGCCTAGCACAGATACGCAGTATTTT.

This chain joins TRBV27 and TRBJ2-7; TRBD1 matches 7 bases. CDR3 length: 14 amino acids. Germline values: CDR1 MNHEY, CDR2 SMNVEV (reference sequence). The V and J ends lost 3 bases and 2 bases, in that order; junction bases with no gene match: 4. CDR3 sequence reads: CASSFDGQAYEQYF. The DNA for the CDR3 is TGTGCCAGCAGTTTCGACGGACAGGCCTACGAGCAGTACTTC.